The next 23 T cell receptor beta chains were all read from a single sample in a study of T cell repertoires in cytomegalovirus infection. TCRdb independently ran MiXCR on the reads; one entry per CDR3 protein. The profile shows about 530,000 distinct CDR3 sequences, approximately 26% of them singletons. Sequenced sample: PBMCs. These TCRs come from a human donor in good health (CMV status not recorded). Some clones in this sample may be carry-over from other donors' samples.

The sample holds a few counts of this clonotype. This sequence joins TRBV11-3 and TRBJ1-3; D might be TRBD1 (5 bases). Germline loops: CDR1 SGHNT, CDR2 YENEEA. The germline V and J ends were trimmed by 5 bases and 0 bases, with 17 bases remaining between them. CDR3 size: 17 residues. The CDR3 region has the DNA TGTGCCAGCAGCCCCCGAGAGCGGGGGGTCTCTGGAAACACCATATATTTT. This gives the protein CASSPRERGVSGNTIYF.

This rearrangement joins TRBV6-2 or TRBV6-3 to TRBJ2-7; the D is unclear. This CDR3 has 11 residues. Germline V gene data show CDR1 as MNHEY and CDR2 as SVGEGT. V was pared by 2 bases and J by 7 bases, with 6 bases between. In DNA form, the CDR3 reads TGTGCCAGCAGTTACGTCGGGGAGCAGTACTTC. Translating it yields CASSYVGEQYF.

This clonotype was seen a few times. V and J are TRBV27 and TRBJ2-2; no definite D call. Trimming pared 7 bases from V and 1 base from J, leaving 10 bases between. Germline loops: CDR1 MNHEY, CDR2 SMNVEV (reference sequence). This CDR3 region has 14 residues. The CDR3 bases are TGTGCCAGCACTTCGGACGGGAACACCGGGGAGCTGTTTTTT. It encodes CASTSDGNTGELFF.

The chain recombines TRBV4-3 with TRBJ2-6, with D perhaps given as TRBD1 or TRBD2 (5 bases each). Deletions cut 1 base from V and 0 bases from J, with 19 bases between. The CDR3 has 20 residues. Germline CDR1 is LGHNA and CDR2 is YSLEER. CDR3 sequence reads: CASSQVSPDRGHSGANVLTF. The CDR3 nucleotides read TGCGCCAGCAGCCAAGTTTCACCCGACAGAGGGCACTCTGGGGCCAACGTCCTGACTTTC.

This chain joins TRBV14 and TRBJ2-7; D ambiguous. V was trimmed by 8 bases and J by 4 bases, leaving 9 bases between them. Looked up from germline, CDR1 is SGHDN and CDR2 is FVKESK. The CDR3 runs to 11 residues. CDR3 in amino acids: CASGWEYEQYV. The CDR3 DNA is TGTGCCAGCGGCTGGGAATACGAGCAGTACGTC.

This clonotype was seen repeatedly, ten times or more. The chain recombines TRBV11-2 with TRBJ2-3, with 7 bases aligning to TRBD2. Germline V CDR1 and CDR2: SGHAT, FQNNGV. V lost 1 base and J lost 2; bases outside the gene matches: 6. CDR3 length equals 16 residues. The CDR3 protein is CASSLVGTIPTDTQYF. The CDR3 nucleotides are TGTGCCAGCAGCTTAGTCGGGACTATCCCCACAGATACGCAGTATTTT.

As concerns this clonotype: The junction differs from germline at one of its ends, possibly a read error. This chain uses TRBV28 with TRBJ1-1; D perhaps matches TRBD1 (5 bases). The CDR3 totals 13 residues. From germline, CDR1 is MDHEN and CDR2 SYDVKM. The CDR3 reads CASSPVGGTEALF. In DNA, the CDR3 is TGTGCCAGCTCTCCTGTCGGGGGGACTGAAGCTTTATTT.

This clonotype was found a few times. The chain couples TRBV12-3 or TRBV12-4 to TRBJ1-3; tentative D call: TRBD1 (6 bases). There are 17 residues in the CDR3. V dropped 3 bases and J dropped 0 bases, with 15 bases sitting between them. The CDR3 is CASSFFRTASSGNTIYF. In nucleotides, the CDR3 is TGTGCCAGCAGTTTTTTTAGGACAGCTAGCTCTGGAAACACCATATATTTT.

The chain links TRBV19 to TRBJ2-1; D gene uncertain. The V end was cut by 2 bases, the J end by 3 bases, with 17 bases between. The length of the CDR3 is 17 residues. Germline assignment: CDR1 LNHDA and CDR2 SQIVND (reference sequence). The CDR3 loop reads CASSIRRSLDFYNEQFF. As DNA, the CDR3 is TGTGCCAGTAGTATACGTCGCAGCCTAGATTTCTACAATGAGCAGTTCTTC.

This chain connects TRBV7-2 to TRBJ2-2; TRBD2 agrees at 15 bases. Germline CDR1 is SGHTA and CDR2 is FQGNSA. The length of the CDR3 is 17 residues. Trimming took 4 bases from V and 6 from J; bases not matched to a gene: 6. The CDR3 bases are TGTGCCAGCAGCTCGTCGGGACTAGCGGGAGGATCCGGGGAGCTGTTTTTT. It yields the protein CASSSSGLAGGSGELFF.

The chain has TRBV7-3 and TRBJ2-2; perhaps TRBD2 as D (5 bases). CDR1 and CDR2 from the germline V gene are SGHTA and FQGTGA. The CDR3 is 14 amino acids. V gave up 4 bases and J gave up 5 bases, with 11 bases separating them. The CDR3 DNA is TGTGCCAGCAGCTCAAATATAGCGACCGGGGAGCTGTTTTTT. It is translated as CASSSNIATGELFF.

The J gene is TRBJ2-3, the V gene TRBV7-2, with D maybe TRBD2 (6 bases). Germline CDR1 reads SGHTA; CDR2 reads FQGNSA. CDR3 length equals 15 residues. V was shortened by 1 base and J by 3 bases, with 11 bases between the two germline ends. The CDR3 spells CASSLVASVTDTQYF. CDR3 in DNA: TGTGCCAGCAGCTTAGTAGCTAGCGTGACAGATACGCAGTATTTT.

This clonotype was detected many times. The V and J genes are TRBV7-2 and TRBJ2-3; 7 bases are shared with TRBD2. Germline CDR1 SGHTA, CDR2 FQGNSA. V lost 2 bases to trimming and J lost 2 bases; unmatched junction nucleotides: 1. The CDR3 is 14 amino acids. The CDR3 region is CASSLTSATDTQYF. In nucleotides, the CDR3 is TGTGCCAGCAGCTTAACTAGCGCCACAGATACGCAGTATTTT.

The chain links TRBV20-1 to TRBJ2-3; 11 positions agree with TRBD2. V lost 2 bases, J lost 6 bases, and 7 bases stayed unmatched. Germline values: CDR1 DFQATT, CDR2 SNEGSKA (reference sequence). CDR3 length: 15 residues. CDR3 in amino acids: CSARLAGGLRDTQYF. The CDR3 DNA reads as TGCAGTGCTAGACTAGCGGGAGGACTAAGGGATACGCAGTATTTT.

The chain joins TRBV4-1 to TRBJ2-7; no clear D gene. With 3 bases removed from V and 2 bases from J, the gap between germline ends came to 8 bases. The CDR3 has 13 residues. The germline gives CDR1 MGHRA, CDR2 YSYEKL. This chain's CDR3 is CASSQIPAYEQYF. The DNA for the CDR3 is TGCGCCAGCAGCCAGATCCCGGCCTACGAGCAGTACTTC.

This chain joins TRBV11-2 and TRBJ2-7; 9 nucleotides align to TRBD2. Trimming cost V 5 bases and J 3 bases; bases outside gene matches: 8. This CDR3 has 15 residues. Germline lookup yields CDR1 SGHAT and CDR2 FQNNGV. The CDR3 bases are TGTGCCAGCAGCCCCCTTCTAGCGGGAAACTACGAGCAGTACTTC. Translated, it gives CASSPLLAGNYEQYF.

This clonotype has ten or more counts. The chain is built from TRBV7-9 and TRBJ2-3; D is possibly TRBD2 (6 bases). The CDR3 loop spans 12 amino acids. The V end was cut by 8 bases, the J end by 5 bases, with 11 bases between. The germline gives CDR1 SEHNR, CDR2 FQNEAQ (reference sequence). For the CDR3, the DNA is TGTGCCAGCGCAACGGGAGAAGATACGCAGTATTTT. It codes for CASATGEDTQYF.

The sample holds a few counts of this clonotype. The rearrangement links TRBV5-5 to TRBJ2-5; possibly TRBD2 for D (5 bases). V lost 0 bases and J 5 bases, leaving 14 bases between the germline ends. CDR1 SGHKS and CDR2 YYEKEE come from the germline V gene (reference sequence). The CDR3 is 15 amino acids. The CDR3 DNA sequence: TGTGCCAGCAGCTTGGCGGGCTGGCCGGGGGAGACCCAGTACTTC. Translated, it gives CASSLAGWPGETQYF.

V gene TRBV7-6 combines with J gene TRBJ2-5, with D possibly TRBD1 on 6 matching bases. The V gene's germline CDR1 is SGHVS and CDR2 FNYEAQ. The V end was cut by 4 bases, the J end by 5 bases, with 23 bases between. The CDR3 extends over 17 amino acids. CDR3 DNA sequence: TGTGCCAGCAGCTACCAGTCGTGGGACACCCGAAGGGAGACCCAGTACTTC. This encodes CASSYQSWDTRRETQYF.

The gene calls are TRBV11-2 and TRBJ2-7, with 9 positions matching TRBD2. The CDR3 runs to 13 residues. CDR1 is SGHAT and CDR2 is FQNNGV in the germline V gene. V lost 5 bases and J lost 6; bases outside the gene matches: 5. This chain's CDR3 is CASSMGLALEQYV. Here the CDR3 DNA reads TGTGCCAGCAGCATGGGACTAGCTCTCGAGCAGTACGTC.

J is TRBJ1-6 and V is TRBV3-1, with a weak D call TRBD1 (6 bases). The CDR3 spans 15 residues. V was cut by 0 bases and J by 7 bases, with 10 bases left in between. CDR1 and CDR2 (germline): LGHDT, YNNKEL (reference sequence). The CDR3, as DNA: TGTGCCAGCAGCCAAGAAACAGGGAGGAATTCACCCCTCCACTTT. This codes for CASSQETGRNSPLHF.

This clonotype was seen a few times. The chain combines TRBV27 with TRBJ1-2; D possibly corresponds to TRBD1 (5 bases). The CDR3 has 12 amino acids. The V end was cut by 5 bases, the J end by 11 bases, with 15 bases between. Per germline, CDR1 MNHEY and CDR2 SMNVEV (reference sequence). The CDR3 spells CASSPSGTDYTF. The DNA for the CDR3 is TGTGCCAGCAGTCCGTCCGGGACTGATTACACCTTC.

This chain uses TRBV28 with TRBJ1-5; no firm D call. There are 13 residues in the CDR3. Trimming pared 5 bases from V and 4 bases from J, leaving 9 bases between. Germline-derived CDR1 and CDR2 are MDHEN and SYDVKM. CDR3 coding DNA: TGTGCCAGCAGTCCCGCTGAGAATCAGCCCCAGCATTTT. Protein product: CASSPAENQPQHF.